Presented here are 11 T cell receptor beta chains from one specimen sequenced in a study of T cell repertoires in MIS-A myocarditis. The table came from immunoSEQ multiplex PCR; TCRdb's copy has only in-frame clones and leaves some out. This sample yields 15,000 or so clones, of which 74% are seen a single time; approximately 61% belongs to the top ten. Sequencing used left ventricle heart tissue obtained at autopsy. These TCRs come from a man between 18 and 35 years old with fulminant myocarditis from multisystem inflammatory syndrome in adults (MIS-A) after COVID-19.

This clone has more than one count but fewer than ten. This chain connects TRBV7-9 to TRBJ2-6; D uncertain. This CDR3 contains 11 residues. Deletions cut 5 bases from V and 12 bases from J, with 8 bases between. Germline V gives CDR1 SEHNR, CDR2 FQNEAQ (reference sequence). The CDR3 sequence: CASSPTSVLTF. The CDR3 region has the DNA TGTGCCAGCAGCCCTACGAGCGTCCTGACTTTC.

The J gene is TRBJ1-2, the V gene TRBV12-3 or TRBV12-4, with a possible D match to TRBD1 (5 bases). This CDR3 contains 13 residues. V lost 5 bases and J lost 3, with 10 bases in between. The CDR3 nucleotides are TGTGCCAGCAGTCCTCTGACAGACTATGGCTACACCTTC. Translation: CASSPLTDYGYTF.

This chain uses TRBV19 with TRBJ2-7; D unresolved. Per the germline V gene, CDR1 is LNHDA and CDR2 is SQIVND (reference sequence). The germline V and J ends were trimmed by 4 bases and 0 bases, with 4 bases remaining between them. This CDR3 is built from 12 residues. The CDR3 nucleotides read TGTGCCAGTAGTACAGGCTCCTACGAGCAGTACTTC. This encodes CASSTGSYEQYF. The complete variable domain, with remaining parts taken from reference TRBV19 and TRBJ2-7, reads DGGITQSPKYLFRKEGQNVTLSCEQNLNHDAMYWYRQDPGQGLRLIYYSQIVNDFQKGDIAEGYSVSREKKESFPLTVTSAQKNPTAFYLCASSTGSYEQYFGPGTRLTVT.

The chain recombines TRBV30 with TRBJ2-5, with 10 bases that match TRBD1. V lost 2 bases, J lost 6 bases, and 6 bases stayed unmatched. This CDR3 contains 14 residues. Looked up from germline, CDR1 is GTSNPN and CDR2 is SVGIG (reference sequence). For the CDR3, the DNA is TGTGCCTGGAGTATTGGGGGACAGGGGAAGACCCAGTACTTC. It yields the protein CAWSIGGQGKTQYF. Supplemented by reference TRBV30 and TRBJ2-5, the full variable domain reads SQTIHQWPATLVQPVGSPLSLECTVEGTSNPNLYWYRQAAGRGLQLLFYSVGIGQISSEVPQNLSASRPQDRQFILSSKKLLLSDSGFYLCAWSIGGQGKTQYFGPGTRLLVL.

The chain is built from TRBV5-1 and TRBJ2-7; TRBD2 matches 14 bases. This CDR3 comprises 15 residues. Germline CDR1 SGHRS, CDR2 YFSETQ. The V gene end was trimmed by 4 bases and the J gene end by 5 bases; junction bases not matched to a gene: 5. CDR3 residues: CASSLGLAGVNEQYF. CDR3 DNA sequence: TGCGCCAGCAGCCTGGGACTAGCGGGAGTGAACGAGCAGTACTTC.

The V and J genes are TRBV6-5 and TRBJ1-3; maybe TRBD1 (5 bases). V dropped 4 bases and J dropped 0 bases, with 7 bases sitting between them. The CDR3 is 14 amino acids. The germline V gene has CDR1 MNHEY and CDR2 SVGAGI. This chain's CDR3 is CASSWGDSGNTIYF. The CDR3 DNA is TGTGCCAGCAGTTGGGGCGACTCTGGAAACACCATATATTTT.

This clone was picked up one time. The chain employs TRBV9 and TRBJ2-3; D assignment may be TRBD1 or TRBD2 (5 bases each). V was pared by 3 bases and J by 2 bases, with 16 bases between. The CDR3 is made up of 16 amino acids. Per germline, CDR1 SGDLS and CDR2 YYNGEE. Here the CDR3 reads CASSGFEGRVTDTQYF. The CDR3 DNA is TGTGCCAGCAGCGGCTTTGAGGGGCGCGTCACAGATACGCAGTATTTT.

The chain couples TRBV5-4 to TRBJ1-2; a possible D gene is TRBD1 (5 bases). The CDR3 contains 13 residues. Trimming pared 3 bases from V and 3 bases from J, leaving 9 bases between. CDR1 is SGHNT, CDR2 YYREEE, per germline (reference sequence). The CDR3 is CASSWDVDYGYTF. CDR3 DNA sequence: TGTGCCAGCAGCTGGGACGTAGACTATGGCTACACCTTC.

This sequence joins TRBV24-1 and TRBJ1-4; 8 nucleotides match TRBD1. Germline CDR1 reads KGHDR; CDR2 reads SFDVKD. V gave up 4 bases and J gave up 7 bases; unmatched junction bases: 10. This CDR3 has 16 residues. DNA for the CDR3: TGTGCCACCAGTGACTCGAGCCAGGGGGCGAGTGAAAAACTGTTTTTT. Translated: CATSDSSQGASEKLFF.

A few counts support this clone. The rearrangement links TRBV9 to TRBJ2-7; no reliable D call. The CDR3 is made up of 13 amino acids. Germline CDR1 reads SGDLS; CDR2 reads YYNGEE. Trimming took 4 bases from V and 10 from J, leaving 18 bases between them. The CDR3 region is CASSPPTGIYQYF. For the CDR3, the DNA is TGTGCCAGCAGCCCACCGACGGGTATCTACCAGTACTTC.

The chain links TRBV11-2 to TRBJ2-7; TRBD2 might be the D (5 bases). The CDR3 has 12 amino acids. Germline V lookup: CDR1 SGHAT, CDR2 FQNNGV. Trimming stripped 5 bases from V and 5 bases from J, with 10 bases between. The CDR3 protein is CASSRIGDEQYF. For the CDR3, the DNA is TGTGCCAGCAGCCGAATCGGGGACGAGCAGTACTTC.